The 11 T cell receptor beta chains listed next were all sequenced from one sample in a study of CD8 T cells in ankylosing spondylitis. Study-wide findings and caveats: A TCR beta motif of fewer than ten highly homologous variants seemed to mark ankylosing spondylitis blood.

For these TCRs, the target antigens are not known. TCRdb re-analysed the 5' RACE reads in MiXCR, keeping a single row per CDR3 protein. Seen here are fewer than 650,000 distinct CDR3 sequences, roughly 13% observed once, and the top ten hold over 6.5%. The sample was blood, either unsorted or a sorted T cell fraction (not recorded which). The origin of the receptors is a male donor with ankylosing spondylitis.

This clonotype was detected only a few times. The V call is TRBV28, the J call TRBJ2-5, with 9 positions matching TRBD2. The CDR3 is 14 amino acids. V lost 3 bases, J lost 5 bases, and 4 bases stayed unmatched. Germline CDR1 reads MDHEN; CDR2 reads SYDVKM. CDR3 loop: CASSFSGSKETQYF. Here the CDR3 DNA reads TGTGCCAGCAGTTTTAGCGGGAGTAAGGAGACCCAGTACTTC.

This clonotype was observed at least ten times. The chain recombines TRBV29-1 with TRBJ1-5; weak D call: TRBD1 (5 bases). The CDR3 covers 13 residues. V was pared by 2 bases and J by 6 bases, with 11 bases between. Per the germline V gene, CDR1 is SQVTM and CDR2 is ANQGSEA. The CDR3 region has the DNA TGCAGCGTTGAATTTGGGACGGGTCAGCCCCAGCATTTT. Amino acid sequence: CSVEFGTGQPQHF.

V is TRBV7-2 and J is TRBJ1-5; D is perhaps TRBD1 (5 bases). The CDR3 runs to 15 residues. Germline V gene data show CDR1 as SGHTA and CDR2 as FQGNSA. Deletions cut 5 bases from V and 9 bases from J, with 20 bases between. CDR3 residues: CASSVTPGVEVPQHF. The CDR3 bases are TGTGCCAGCAGCGTAACCCCGGGGGTTGAGGTGCCCCAGCATTTT. Together with reference TRBV7-2 and TRBJ1-5, the CDR3 gives the full variable domain: GAGVSQSPSNKVTEKGKDVELRCDPISGHTALYWYRQSLGQGLEFLIYFQGNSAPDKSGLPSDRFSAERTGGSVSTLTIQRTQQEDSAVYLCASSVTPGVEVPQHFGDGTRLSIL.

The gene calls are TRBV20-1 and TRBJ2-1; 10 bases map to TRBD2. The V gene end was trimmed by 8 bases and the J gene end by 0 bases; junction bases not matched to a gene: 10. This CDR3 is built from 16 residues. Germline lookup yields CDR1 DFQATT and CDR2 SNEGSKA (reference sequence). CDR3 region: CSPRASGGSSYNEQFF. The CDR3 DNA reads TGCAGTCCAAGAGCTAGCGGGGGAAGCTCCTACAATGAGCAGTTCTTC.

This chain joins TRBV20-1 and TRBJ2-1; 9 bases align to TRBD1. Germline V gene sequence: CDR1 DFQATT, CDR2 SNEGSKA (reference sequence). Losses at the gene ends were 0 bases for V and 10 bases for J; bases not matched to a gene: 10. The CDR3 length is 15 residues. The CDR3 bases are TGCAGTGCTAGAGACCCTGGACAGGGGTTGGGGGAGCAGTTCTTC. Its translation is CSARDPGQGLGEQFF.

This clonotype has a handful of counts. The gene calls are TRBV7-2 and TRBJ2-4; possibly TRBD1 for D (6 bases). The length of the CDR3 is 16 residues. Trimming shortened V by 5 bases and J by 1 base, and 15 bases separated the two germline ends. Germline CDR1 is SGHTA and CDR2 is FQGNSA. The CDR3 sequence: CASSPQAGAAKNIQYF. In DNA, the CDR3 is TGTGCCAGCAGCCCGCAGGCAGGGGCGGCCAAAAACATTCAGTACTTC.

The rearrangement joins TRBV5-1 to TRBJ1-4; D not certain. This CDR3 contains 15 residues. Trimming shortened V by 0 bases and J by 4 bases, and 10 bases separated the two germline ends. Germline loops: CDR1 SGHRS, CDR2 YFSETQ. The chain's CDR3 is CASSLALWSNEKLFF. In DNA, the CDR3 is TGCGCCAGCAGCTTGGCTTTGTGGAGTAATGAAAAACTGTTTTTT.

The chain has TRBV6-1 and TRBJ2-2, with a tentative D call TRBD2 (6 bases). V lost 7 bases to trimming and J lost 5 bases, with 17 bases between them. The CDR3 length is 15 residues. CDR1 and CDR2 (germline): MNHNS, SASEGT. Written as DNA, the CDR3 is TGTGCCAGCAAGAGAGCAACTGGGGGGACCGGGGAGCTGTTTTTT. This codes for CASKRATGGTGELFF.

The V and J genes are TRBV12-3 or TRBV12-4 and TRBJ1-1, with 8 bases matching TRBD1. Trimming removed 2 bases from V and 2 bases from J; junction bases left unmatched: 10. This CDR3 is 17 amino acids long. CDR3 region: CASSLSPGTGFNTEAFF. CDR3 nucleotide sequence: TGTGCCAGCAGTTTATCCCCTGGGACAGGATTTAACACTGAAGCTTTCTTT.

V is TRBV20-1 and J is TRBJ2-5; 8 bases line up with TRBD2. CDR3 length: 13 amino acids. Germline V gene sequence: CDR1 DFQATT, CDR2 SNEGSKA (reference sequence). The V and J ends lost 2 bases and 5 bases, in that order; junction bases with no gene match: 4. CDR3 amino acids: CSARRPGGETQYF. As DNA, the CDR3 is TGCAGTGCTAGACGGCCGGGGGGGGAGACCCAGTACTTC.

V gene TRBV10-3 combines with J gene TRBJ2-7, with D tentatively TRBD2 (6 bases). Germline V gene data show CDR1 as ENHRY and CDR2 as SYGVKD. V lost 6 bases to trimming and J lost 2 bases, with 23 bases between them. The CDR3 sequence is 17 residues long. CDR3: CAISVRPYGRETYEQYF. For the CDR3, the DNA is TGTGCCATCAGCGTCAGACCATACGGGAGAGAAACCTACGAGCAGTACTTC.